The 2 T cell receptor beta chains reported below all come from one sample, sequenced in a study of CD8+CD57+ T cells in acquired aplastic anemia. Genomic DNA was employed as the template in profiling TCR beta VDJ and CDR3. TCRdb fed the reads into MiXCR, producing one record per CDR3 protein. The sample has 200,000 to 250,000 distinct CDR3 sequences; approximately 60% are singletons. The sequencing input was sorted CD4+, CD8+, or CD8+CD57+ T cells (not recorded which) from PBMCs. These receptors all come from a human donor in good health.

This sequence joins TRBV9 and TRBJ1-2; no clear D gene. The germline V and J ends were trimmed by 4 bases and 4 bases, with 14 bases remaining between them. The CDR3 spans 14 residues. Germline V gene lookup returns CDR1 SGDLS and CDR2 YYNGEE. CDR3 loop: CASSSFGMSYGYTF. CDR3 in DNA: TGTGCCAGCAGCTCCTTCGGGATGTCCTATGGCTACACCTTC.

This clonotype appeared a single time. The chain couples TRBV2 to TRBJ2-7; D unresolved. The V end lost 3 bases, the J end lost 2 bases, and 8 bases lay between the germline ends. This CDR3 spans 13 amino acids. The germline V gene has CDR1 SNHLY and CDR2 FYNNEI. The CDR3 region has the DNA TGTGCCAGCAGTGACAGGATTCCCTACGAGCAGTACTTC. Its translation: CASSDRIPYEQYF.